A selection of T cell receptor beta chains follows, all from one sample in a study of regulatory T cells in long-lasting Graves disease. TCRdb independently ran MiXCR on the multiplex PCR reads; one entry per CDR3 protein. The sample has 350,000 to 450,000 distinct CDR3 sequences, 15% seen once. These sequences were also reported in another study, on T cells in Graves' hyperthyroidism and ophthalmopathy.

Sequenced here: peripheral blood mononuclear cells (PBMCs), sampled at new diagnosis, from a patient treated with antithyroid drugs. Receptors were obtained from a woman aged 25 to 39 with Graves disease. Both conserved end residues are part of each CDR3. The D gene is left open where the match is weak. The listing skips clone size in some rows; elsewhere it reads once, few, many or a size class.

J gene,V gene,clone size,D gene,CDR3 DNA,CDR3 protein
TRBJ2-5,TRBV7-8,many,TRBD1,TGTGCCAGCAGCAAGCGGGACAGGGGAGAGACCCAGTACTTC,CASSKRDRGETQYF
TRBJ1-3,TRBV10-2,NA,NA,TGCGCCAGCAGGGATACTTCCTCTGGAAACACCATATATTTT,CASRDTSSGNTIYF
TRBJ2-6,TRBV15,NA,NA,TGTGCCACCAGCGCCCGAGGGTGGGTATCTGGGGCCAACGTCCTGACTTTC,CATSARGWVSGANVLTF
TRBJ2-6,TRBV29-1,NA,NA,TGCAGCGCACCGGGGTTTGGGTTATCCGGGGCCAACGTCCTGACTTTC,CSAPGFGLSGANVLTF
TRBJ1-5,TRBV10-3,NA,NA,TGTGCCATCAGTGAGTCGTCAGGAATTCAGCCCCAGCATTTT,CAISESSGIQPQHF
TRBJ1-5,TRBV5-8,NA,NA,TGTGCCAGCACGGGCTGGGAGGGCAATCAGCCCCAGCATTTT,CASTGWEGNQPQHF
TRBJ2-1,TRBV24-1,NA,TRBD2,TGTGCCACCAGTGATCCGGGACTATCCTCAAATGAGCAGTTCTTC,CATSDPGLSSNEQFF
TRBJ1-1,TRBV11-2,NA,NA,TGTGCCAGCAGCTTAGCGAGACGACGGGAAGCTTTCTTT,CASSLARRREAFF
TRBJ2-2,TRBV5-6,NA,NA,TGTGCCAGCAGCTTGGGGCCCGCTATGGGGAGCACCGGGGAGCTGTTTTTT,CASSLGPAMGSTGELFF
TRBJ1-2,TRBV3-1,many,TRBD1,TGTGCCAGCAGCCAAGATAGTATACTTCGGACAGGGAGTGGCTACACCTTC,CASSQDSILRTGSGYTF
TRBJ1-1,TRBV28,NA,NA,TGTGCCAGCAGTTTACGGGGGTTTCGAACTGAAGCTTTCTTT,CASSLRGFRTEAFF
TRBJ1-3,TRBV20-1,once,NA,TGCAGTCCCAGGGGTGGAAACACCATATATTTT,CSPRGGNTIYF
TRBJ2-7,TRBV20-1,few,TRBD1,TGCAGTTGGACAGGGGACGAGCAGTACTTC,CSWTGDEQYF
TRBJ2-7,TRBV3-1,many,TRBD2,TGTGCCAGCAGCCAGCTAGCGGGAGCGAGAGAGCAGTACTTC,CASSQLAGAREQYF
TRBJ2-7,TRBV19,many,NA,TGTGCCAGTAGTAGTATTGGGGGACCAGGGGCCTACGAGCAGTACTTC,CASSSIGGPGAYEQYF
TRBJ1-2,TRBV20-1,NA,NA,TGCAGTGCTAGACGGGTTTCAGCTGGCTATGGCTACACCTTC,CSARRVSAGYGYTF
TRBJ2-7,TRBV9,NA,TRBD2,TGTGCCAGCAAAGCCGACCTAGCGGGAGGGCCTGTCGAGCAGTACTTC,CASKADLAGGPVEQYF
TRBJ2-7,TRBV9,NA,TRBD2,TGTGCCAGCAGCGTAGAGACTAGCGGGAGAAACGAGCAGTACTTC,CASSVETSGRNEQYF
TRBJ2-1,TRBV9,many,NA,TGTGCCAGCAGCGGGGGTGCCTACAATGAGCAGTTCTTC,CASSGGAYNEQFF
TRBJ1-1,TRBV5-4,many,NA,TGTGCCAGCAGCTTGGTTCGGGGGAACACTGAAGCTTTCTTT,CASSLVRGNTEAFF
TRBJ2-1,TRBV11-3,many,TRBD1,TGTGCCAGCAGCTTTAGGGGGCGGGCAGGGGCTAACTACAATGAGCAGTTCTTC,CASSFRGRAGANYNEQFF
TRBJ2-3,TRBV6-1,many,NA,TGTGCCAGCAGTGAAGCTAGAACGGTTCCTACGCAGTATTTT,CASSEARTVPTQYF
TRBJ2-7,TRBV6-1,NA,TRBD2,TGTGCCAGCAGTAAGATAGCGGGAGGGCCTCAAGAGCAGTACTTC,CASSKIAGGPQEQYF
TRBJ2-1,TRBV11-2,many,TRBD2,TGTGCCAGCAGCCATACTAGCGGGGGATACAATGAGCAGTTCTTC,CASSHTSGGYNEQFF
TRBJ2-7,TRBV28,many,TRBD1,TGTGCCAGCAGTCCGCCTAGGACAGGGGCGCCCTACGAGCAGTACTTC,CASSPPRTGAPYEQYF
TRBJ1-6,TRBV4-1,many,NA,TGCGCCAGCAGCCGCACACTACCCGGGACAAGTAATTCACCCCTCCACTTT,CASSRTLPGTSNSPLHF
TRBJ1-2,TRBV7-9,many,NA,TGTGCCAGCAGCCCCCGTGGGACGCCATGGGGCTACACCTTC,CASSPRGTPWGYTF
TRBJ2-7,TRBV27,NA,TRBD1,TGTGCCAGCAGGGCGGACAGGCCTAGCTCCTACGAGCAGTACTTC,CASRADRPSSYEQYF
TRBJ2-5,TRBV20-1,few,TRBD2,TGCAGTGCTAGAGACGAACAAGCGGGAGACCAAGAGACCCAGTACTTC,CSARDEQAGDQETQYF
TRBJ1-2,TRBV11-2,NA,NA,TGCGCCAGCAGCCAAGAGGGAACAGAAAGCTATGGCTACACCTTC,CASSQEGTESYGYTF
TRBJ2-1,TRBV2,NA,NA,TGTGCCAGCAGTATCTCCCAGGGGTACAATGAGCAGTTCTTC,CASSISQGYNEQFF
TRBJ2-3,TRBV11-2,NA,TRBD2,TGTGCCAGCAGCTTAAGGGGACTAGCGGGAGTAACGTCCCCCACAGATACGCAGTATTTT,CASSLRGLAGVTSPTDTQYF
TRBJ1-5,TRBV15,NA,TRBD1,TGTGCCACCAGCCGCGGGACAGGGGGCAATCAGCCCCAGCATTTT,CATSRGTGGNQPQHF
TRBJ2-2,TRBV6-1,few,TRBD2,TGTGCCAGCAGCCCCCGCGGCGGGAGGAAAGAGACCGGGGAGCTGTTTTTT,CASSPRGGRKETGELFF
TRBJ2-1,TRBV20-1,NA,NA,TGCAGTACTTCCCTCTTGACCGGCCTTAACAATGTGCAGTTCTTC,CSTSLLTGLNNVQFF
TRBJ2-7,TRBV2,many,NA,TGTGCCAGCAGTGCCCCGTGGGGCGAAGTCCACGAGCAGTACTTC,CASSAPWGEVHEQYF
TRBJ1-5,TRBV6-2/TRBV6-3,few,NA,TGTGCCAGCGGGGGGGGGGGCAATCAGCCCCAGCATTTT,CASGGGGNQPQHF
TRBJ2-5,TRBV2,few,TRBD1,TGTGCCAGCAGAGACCTTAGGGGGCTGGAAGAGACCCAGTACTTC,CASRDLRGLEETQYF
TRBJ1-6,TRBV6-2/TRBV6-3,NA,TRBD1,TGTGCCAGCAGATCGACAGGGGCCGGCTCACCCCTCCACTTT,CASRSTGAGSPLHF
TRBJ2-3,TRBV4-1,many,NA,TGCGCCAGCAGACCTCTAGGGAACACAGATACGCAGTATTTT,CASRPLGNTDTQYF
TRBJ2-2,TRBV10-3,few,NA,TGTGCCATCAGTCCCTCAGGGGTCGGAGGGTCCGGGGAGCTGTTTTTT,CAISPSGVGGSGELFF
TRBJ1-1,TRBV3-1,many,NA,TGTGCCAGCAGCCAAGATCTTGGCCAGTTCGGAGCTTTCTTT,CASSQDLGQFGAFF